What follows are 23 T cell receptor beta chains derived from one specimen sequenced in a study of early T cells in non-severe SARS-CoV-2 infection. TCRdb itself ran the 5' RACE reads through MiXCR, one entry per CDR3 protein. The table includes fewer than 40,000 distinct CDR3 sequences, around 6.9% detected once. The sequences come from whole blood, collected at baseline. The receptor set was obtained from an adult who was a healthcare worker with PCR-confirmed SARS-CoV-2 infection or an uninfected control (not recorded which).

This clonotype was seen ten or more times. V is TRBV29-1 and J is TRBJ1-1; D is perhaps TRBD1 (5 bases). This CDR3 has 15 residues. The V and J ends lost 4 bases and 1 base respectively, with 16 bases between them. Germline V gene lookup returns CDR1 SQVTM and CDR2 ANQGSEA. Here the CDR3 DNA reads TGCAGCGTTGCACCGGGGCAAAAGAGGAACACTGAAGCTTTCTTT. Its protein is CSVAPGQKRNTEAFF.

The V gene is TRBV7-2, the J gene TRBJ2-3; 14 nucleotides line up with TRBD2. Germline V gives CDR1 SGHTA, CDR2 FQGNSA. The V gene end was trimmed by 6 bases and the J gene end by 5 bases; junction bases not matched to a gene: 10. The CDR3 contains 17 residues. CDR3 sequence (DNA): TGTGCCAGCAGTCAGACTAGCGGGAGGGCCGAAAGAGATACGCAGTATTTT. Its translation: CASSQTSGRAERDTQYF.

This clonotype was recorded many times. This chain links TRBV7-8 with TRBJ2-5, with 13 bases matching TRBD2. Trimming took 4 bases from V and 2 from J; bases not matched to a gene: 4. Germline CDR1 reads SGHVS; CDR2 reads FQNEAQ. The CDR3 runs to 16 residues. CDR3 coding DNA: TGTGCCAGCAGCTCCGGGACTAGCGGGGTTCAAGAGACCCAGTACTTC. It yields the protein CASSSGTSGVQETQYF.

This clonotype qualifies as medium-sized (0.01 to 0.1%). The chain carries TRBV4-2 and TRBJ1-1, with D uncertain. The V end lost 0 bases, the J end lost 2 bases, and 7 bases lay between the germline ends. CDR1 and CDR2 from the germline V gene are LGHNA and YNFKEQ. This CDR3 comprises 14 residues. Written as DNA, the CDR3 is TGTGCCAGCAGCCAAGATATGGTTAACACTGAAGCTTTCTTT. It is translated as CASSQDMVNTEAFF.

This clonotype turned up a few times. The chain recombines TRBV9 with TRBJ2-1; D might be TRBD1 or TRBD2, each matching 5 bases. Trimming cost V 2 bases and J 4 bases, with 13 bases left between them. Germline assignment: CDR1 SGDLS and CDR2 YYNGEE. This CDR3 is built from 15 residues. The CDR3 DNA sequence: TGTGCCAGCAGCGTCGAGGGGTTCCTATACAATGAGCAGTTCTTC. It codes for CASSVEGFLYNEQFF. The full variable domain, rest sourced from reference TRBV9 and TRBJ2-1, is DSGVTQTPKHLITATGQRVTLRCSPRSGDLSVYWYQQSLDQGLQFLIQYYNGEERAKGNILERFSAQQFPDLHSELNLSSLELGDSALYFCASSVEGFLYNEQFFGPGTRLTVL.

This clonotype occurred a few times. The gene calls are TRBV4-2 and TRBJ2-1; no clear D gene. This CDR3 is 15 amino acids long. The germline V gene encodes CDR1 LGHNA and CDR2 YNFKEQ. Trimming removed 0 bases from V and 8 bases from J, with 14 bases in between. CDR3 coding DNA: TGTGCCAGCAGCCAAGACGGGCAGGAATCCGATGAGCAGTTCTTC. This sequence encodes CASSQDGQESDEQFF.

V and J are TRBV28 and TRBJ2-3; D call uncertain. V was shortened by 3 bases and J by 1 base, with 14 bases between the two germline ends. The germline CDR1 and CDR2 sequences are MDHEN and SYDVKM. The CDR3 consists of 16 residues. The CDR3 sequence: CASSFLGVFGTDTQYF. The CDR3 nucleotides read TGTGCCAGCAGTTTCTTGGGCGTTTTTGGCACAGATACGCAGTATTTT.

This clonotype was observed many times. The chain links TRBV29-1 to TRBJ1-2; weak D call: TRBD1 (5 bases). The CDR3 has 17 residues. Trimming cost V 5 bases and J 2 bases, with 24 bases left between them. Germline CDR1 SQVTM, CDR2 ANQGSEA. The CDR3 nucleotides read TGCAGCGTTTGGGGGGGATTGTCTCCGGAAGAAAACTATGGCTACACCTTC. Its protein is CSVWGGLSPEENYGYTF.

This clonotype came up many times. The J gene is TRBJ2-7, the V gene TRBV5-6, with 7 bases that match TRBD1. CDR3 length: 15 amino acids. V dropped 4 bases and J dropped 6; count of bases not matched to a gene: 13. CDR1 SGHDT and CDR2 YYEEEE come from the germline V gene. The CDR3 is CASSVTGATLLEQYF. The CDR3 nucleotides read TGTGCCAGCAGCGTCACAGGGGCGACACTTCTCGAGCAGTACTTC.

This clonotype was seen at least ten times. The chain couples TRBV7-9 to TRBJ2-7; a weak D match, TRBD1 (5 bases). Germline CDR1 is SEHNR and CDR2 is FQNEAQ (reference sequence). This CDR3 has 12 amino acids. Trimming left V 1 base short and J 7 bases short, with 8 bases between. For the CDR3, the DNA is TGTGCCAGCAGCTTAGTTGGGGCAGAGCAGTACTTC. Protein product: CASSLVGAEQYF.

This clonotype showed up many times. This chain links TRBV29-1 with TRBJ1-2, with 10 bases fitting TRBD1. The CDR3 loop spans 13 amino acids. V was pared by 7 bases and J by 4 bases, with 6 bases of the junction left unmatched. CDR1 SQVTM and CDR2 ANQGSEA come from the germline V gene. The CDR3 here is CSGGTGATYGYTF. In DNA, the CDR3 is TGCAGCGGAGGGACAGGGGCGACCTATGGCTACACCTTC.

This clonotype was observed at least ten times. V gene TRBV12-3 or TRBV12-4 combines with J gene TRBJ1-1, with 9 nucleotides matching TRBD1. The CDR3 covers 13 residues. V dropped 4 bases and J dropped 7; count of bases not matched to a gene: 4. Written as DNA, the CDR3 is TGTGCCAGCAGTTCTGGGACAGGGCGTGAAGCTTTCTTT. Residues: CASSSGTGREAFF.

This clonotype was counted many times. This sequence joins TRBV29-1 and TRBJ2-7; D is undetermined. Germline V gene lookup returns CDR1 SQVTM and CDR2 ANQGSEA. This CDR3 contains 12 residues. Trimming left V 7 bases short and J 3 bases short, with 13 bases between. DNA of the CDR3: TGCAGCGCAGCCTCGTTTGGCTACGAGCAGTACTTC. Translating it yields CSAASFGYEQYF.

The table lists this clonotype with many counts. V and J are TRBV4-3 and TRBJ2-3; TRBD2 matches 7 bases. The junction had 7 bases not matched to a gene; V was cut back by 4 bases and J by 0 bases. The germline V gene has CDR1 LGHNA and CDR2 YSLEER. This CDR3 spans 16 amino acids. The CDR3 protein is CASSPGASGSTDTQYF. DNA of the CDR3: TGCGCCAGCAGCCCCGGGGCTAGCGGAAGCACAGATACGCAGTATTTT.

V and J are TRBV9 and TRBJ2-5; D gene unclear. Germline V gene data show CDR1 as SGDLS and CDR2 as YYNGEE. The V end lost 4 bases, the J end lost 4 bases, and 14 bases lay between the germline ends. The CDR3 is 14 amino acids. DNA of the CDR3: TGTGCCAGCAGCCCCCGGTTTGTGGGAGAGACCCAGTACTTC. Translation: CASSPRFVGETQYF.

J is TRBJ2-5 and V is TRBV20-1; tentative D call: TRBD2 (7 bases). Germline V gene data show CDR1 as DFQATT and CDR2 as SNEGSKA (reference sequence). The CDR3 spans 13 residues. The ends were cut back, 0 bases at V and 5 bases at J, with 10 bases in the middle. CDR3 sequence reads: CSARDGGAETQYF. The CDR3 DNA follows: TGCAGTGCTAGAGATGGGGGGGCCGAGACCCAGTACTTC.

In its sample, this clonotype was seen many times. The chain uses TRBV7-3 and TRBJ2-1, with 9 bases identical to TRBD2. J lost 7 bases, V lost 2 bases, and 3 bases had no gene match. CDR1 and CDR2 (germline): SGHTA, FQGTGA. The CDR3 is made up of 14 amino acids. CDR3 nucleotides: TGTGCCAGCAGCTTAGGAGCGGGAGGAAATGAGCAGTTCTTC. It codes for CASSLGAGGNEQFF.

There are many counts of this clonotype. This chain links TRBV11-2 with TRBJ2-1, with D perhaps matching TRBD2 (6 bases). This CDR3 is built from 14 residues. V lost 5 bases and J 10 bases, leaving 18 bases between the germline ends. Germline CDR1 is SGHAT and CDR2 is FQNNGV. The CDR3 DNA reads as TGTGCCAGCAGCCCCGGGACTTCCCGAGTGGAGCAGTTCTTC. This sequence encodes CASSPGTSRVEQFF.

This clonotype was found many times. The chain employs TRBV4-3 and TRBJ2-1; 7 bases match TRBD2. The CDR3 consists of 19 residues. J gave up 5 bases and V 1 base, and 17 bases lay outside the gene matches. From germline, CDR1 is LGHNA and CDR2 YSLEER. CDR3 protein: CASSQVMVPGRTTHNEQFF. The CDR3 coding sequence is TGCGCCAGCAGCCAAGTAATGGTGCCCGGGAGGACCACTCACAATGAGCAGTTCTTC.

This clonotype was found a few times. The gene calls are TRBV6-1 and TRBJ2-6; weak D call: TRBD1 (6 bases). Germline CDR1 and CDR2: MNHNS and SASEGT. There are 16 residues in the CDR3. The ends were cut back, 1 base at V and 2 bases at J, with 9 bases in the middle. This CDR3 reads CASSEVTGTGANVLTF. CDR3 DNA: TGTGCCAGCAGTGAAGTAACAGGGACTGGGGCCAACGTCCTGACTTTC.

V gene TRBV6-5 combines with J gene TRBJ2-3; no clear D gene. This CDR3 is built from 14 residues. Looked up from germline, CDR1 is MNHEY and CDR2 is SVGAGI. The V end was cut by 6 bases, the J end by 4 bases, with 14 bases between. CDR3 sequence (DNA): TGTGCCAGCAGACCCCCGGCTCCGGCAGATACGCAGTATTTT. It yields the protein CASRPPAPADTQYF.

This clonotype was counted at least ten times. The V call is TRBV29-1, the J call TRBJ1-5; the match to TRBD1 covers 8 bases. The CDR3 runs to 13 residues. J was trimmed by 6 bases and V by 7 bases; bases with no gene match: 8. Germline V lookup: CDR1 SQVTM, CDR2 ANQGSEA. The CDR3 loop is CSAAGGEGQPQHF. The CDR3 region has the DNA TGCAGCGCTGCAGGGGGCGAGGGTCAGCCCCAGCATTTT.

This clonotype was observed a handful of times. The chain is built from TRBV18 and TRBJ2-1, with no clear D. This CDR3 is 12 amino acids long. Per germline, CDR1 KGHSH and CDR2 LQKENI. V was clipped by 0 bases and J by 15 bases, with 12 bases between them. The CDR3 loop is CASSPPSRDSFF. In DNA, the CDR3 is TGTGCCAGCTCACCACCGAGCCGAGACTCGTTCTTC.